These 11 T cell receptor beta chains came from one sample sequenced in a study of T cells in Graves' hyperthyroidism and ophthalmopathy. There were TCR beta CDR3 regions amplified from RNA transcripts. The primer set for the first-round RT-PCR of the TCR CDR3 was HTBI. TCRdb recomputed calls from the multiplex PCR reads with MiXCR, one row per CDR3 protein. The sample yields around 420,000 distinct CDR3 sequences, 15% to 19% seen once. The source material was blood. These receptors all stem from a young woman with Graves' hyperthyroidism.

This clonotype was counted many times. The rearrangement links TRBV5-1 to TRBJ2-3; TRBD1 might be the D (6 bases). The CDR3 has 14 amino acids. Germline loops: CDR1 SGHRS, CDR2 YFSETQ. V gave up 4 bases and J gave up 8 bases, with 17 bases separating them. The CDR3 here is CASSPDQGRGTQYF. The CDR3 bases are TGCGCCAGCAGCCCTGACCAGGGGCGAGGTACGCAGTATTTT.

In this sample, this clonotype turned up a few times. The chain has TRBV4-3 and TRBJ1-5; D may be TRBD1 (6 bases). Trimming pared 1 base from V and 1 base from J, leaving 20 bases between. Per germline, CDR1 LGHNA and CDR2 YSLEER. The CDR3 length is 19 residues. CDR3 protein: CASSQGWTASVMSNQPQHF. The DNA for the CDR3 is TGCGCCAGCAGCCAAGGGTGGACAGCCTCGGTCATGAGCAATCAGCCCCAGCATTTT.

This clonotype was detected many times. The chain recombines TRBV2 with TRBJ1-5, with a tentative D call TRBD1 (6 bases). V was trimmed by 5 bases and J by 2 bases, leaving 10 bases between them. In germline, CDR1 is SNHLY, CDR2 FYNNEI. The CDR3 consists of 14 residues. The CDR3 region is CASSTGLGNQPQHF. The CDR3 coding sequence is TGTGCCAGCAGTACAGGGTTGGGCAATCAGCCCCAGCATTTT.

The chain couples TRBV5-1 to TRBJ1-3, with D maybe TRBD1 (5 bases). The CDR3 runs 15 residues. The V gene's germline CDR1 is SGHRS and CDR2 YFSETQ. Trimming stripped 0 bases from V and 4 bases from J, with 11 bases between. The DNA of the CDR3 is TGCGCCAGCAGCTTGGATCTGGGGCTGGGAAACACCATATATTTT. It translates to CASSLDLGLGNTIYF.

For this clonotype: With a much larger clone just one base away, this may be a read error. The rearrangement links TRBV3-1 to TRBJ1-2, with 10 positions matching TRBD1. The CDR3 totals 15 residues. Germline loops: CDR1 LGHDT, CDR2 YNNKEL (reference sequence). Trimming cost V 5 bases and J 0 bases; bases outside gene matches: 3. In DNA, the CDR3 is TGTGCCAGCAGCGCCGGGACAGGGGCTAACTATGGCTACACCTTC. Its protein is CASSAGTGANYGYTF.

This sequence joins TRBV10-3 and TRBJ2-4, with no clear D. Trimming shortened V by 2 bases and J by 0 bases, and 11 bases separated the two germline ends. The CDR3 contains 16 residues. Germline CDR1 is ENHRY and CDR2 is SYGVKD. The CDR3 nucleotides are TGTGCCATCAGTGAGCTTTGGTCGCTAGCCAAAAACATTCAGTACTTC. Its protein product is CAISELWSLAKNIQYF.

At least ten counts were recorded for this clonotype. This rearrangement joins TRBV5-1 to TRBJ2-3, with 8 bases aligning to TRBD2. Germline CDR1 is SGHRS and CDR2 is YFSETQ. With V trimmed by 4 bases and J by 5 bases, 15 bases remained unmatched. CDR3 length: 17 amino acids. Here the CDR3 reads CASSPGLGGGQGDTQYF. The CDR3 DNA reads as TGCGCCAGCAGCCCAGGACTGGGCGGGGGGCAAGGAGATACGCAGTATTTT. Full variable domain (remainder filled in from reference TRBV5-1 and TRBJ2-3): KAGVTQTPRYLIKTRGQQVTLSCSPISGHRSVSWYQQTPGQGLQFLFEYFSETQRNKGNFPGRFSGRQFSNSRSEMNVSTLELGDSALYLCASSPGLGGGQGDTQYFGPGTRLTVL.

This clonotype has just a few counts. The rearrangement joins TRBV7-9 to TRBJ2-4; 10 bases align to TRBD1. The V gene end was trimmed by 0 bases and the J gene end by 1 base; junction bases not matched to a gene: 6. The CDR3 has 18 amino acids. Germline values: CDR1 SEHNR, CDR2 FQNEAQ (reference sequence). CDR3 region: CASSLARTGGRAKNIQYF. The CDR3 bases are TGTGCCAGCAGCTTAGCGAGGACAGGGGGAAGGGCCAAAAACATTCAGTACTTC.

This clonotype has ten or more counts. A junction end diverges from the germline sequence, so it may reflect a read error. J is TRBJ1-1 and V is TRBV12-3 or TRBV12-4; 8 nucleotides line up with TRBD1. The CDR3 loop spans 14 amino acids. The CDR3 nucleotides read TGTGCCAGCAGCTTAGGACAGGGGAACACTGAAGCTTTCTTT. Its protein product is CASSLGQGNTEAFF.

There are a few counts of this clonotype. As DNA, the CDR3 is TGTGCCAGCAGTTTAGGGGGGGGGGGCAACAAAAACATTCAGTACTTC. Residues: CASSLGGGGNKNIQYF. The chain has TRBV12-3 or TRBV12-4 and TRBJ2-4, with a tentative D call TRBD2 (7 bases). This CDR3 has 16 amino acids. Between the trimmed V and J ends, which lost 1 base and 3 bases, there was a span of 13 bases.

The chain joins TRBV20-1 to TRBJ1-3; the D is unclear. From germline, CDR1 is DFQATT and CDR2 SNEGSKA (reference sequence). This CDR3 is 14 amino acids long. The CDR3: CSQWPMGSGNTIYF. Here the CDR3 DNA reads TGCAGCCAGTGGCCCATGGGTTCTGGAAACACCATATATTTT.